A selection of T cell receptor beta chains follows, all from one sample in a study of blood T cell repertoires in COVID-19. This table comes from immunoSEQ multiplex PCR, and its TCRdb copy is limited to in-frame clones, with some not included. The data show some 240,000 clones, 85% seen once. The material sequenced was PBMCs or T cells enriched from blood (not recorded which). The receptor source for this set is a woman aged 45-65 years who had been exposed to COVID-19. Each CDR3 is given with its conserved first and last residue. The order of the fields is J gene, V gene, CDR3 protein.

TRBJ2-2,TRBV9,CASSFRTGSAGELFF
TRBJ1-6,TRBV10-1,CASSAVKESPLHF
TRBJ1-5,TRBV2,CASSGPRWEQPQHF
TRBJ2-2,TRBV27,CASSGGTAPYEELFF
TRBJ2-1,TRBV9,CASSVAPLGVNEQFF
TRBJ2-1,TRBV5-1,CASFRTGYNEQFF
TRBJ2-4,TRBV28,CASNGSRTGRGVKNIQYF
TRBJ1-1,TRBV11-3,CASSLLVNTEAFF
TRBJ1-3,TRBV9,CASSVGTGVNTIYF
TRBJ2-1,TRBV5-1,CASSLPGLASYNEQFF
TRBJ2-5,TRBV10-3,CAIGTGIETQYF
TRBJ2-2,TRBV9,CASSETSGGYTGELFF
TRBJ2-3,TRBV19,CASSLSQGASTDTQYF
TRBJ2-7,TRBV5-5,CASSLTARGPTYEQYF
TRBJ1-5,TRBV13,CASSEGRGQPQHF
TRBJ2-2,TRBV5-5,CASSSTGDRFPGELFF
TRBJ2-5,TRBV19,CASSTERQGTQYF
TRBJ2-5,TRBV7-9,CASSPPGQGAWTQYF
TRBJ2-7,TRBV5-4,CASSSGLAPYEQYF
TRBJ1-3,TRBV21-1,CLSGNTIYF
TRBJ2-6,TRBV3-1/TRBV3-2,CASSHVQGINLGANVLTF
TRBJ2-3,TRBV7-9,CASSLRAGTNTDTQYF
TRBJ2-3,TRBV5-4,CASSPGLRGTDTQYF